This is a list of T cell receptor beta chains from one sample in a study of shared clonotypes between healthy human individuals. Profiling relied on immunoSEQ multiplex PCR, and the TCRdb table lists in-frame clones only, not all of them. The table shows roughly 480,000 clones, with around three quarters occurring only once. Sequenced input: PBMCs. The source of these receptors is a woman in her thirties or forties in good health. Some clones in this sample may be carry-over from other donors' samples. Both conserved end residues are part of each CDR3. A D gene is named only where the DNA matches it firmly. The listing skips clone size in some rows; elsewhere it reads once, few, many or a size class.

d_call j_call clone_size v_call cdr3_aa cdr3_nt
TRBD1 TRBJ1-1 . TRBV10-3 CAISDLGQGSTEAFF TGTGCCATCAGTGATTTGGGACAGGGGAGCACTGAAGCTTTCTTT
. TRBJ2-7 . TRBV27 CASSLGRRSYEQYF TGTGCCAGCAGTTTAGGCAGGAGAAGCTACGAGCAGTACTTC
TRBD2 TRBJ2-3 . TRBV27 CASRGLAGGFRTDTQYF TGTGCCAGCAGGGGTCTAGCGGGAGGGTTTAGGACAGATACGCAGTATTTT
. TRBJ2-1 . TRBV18 CASSPPGSSYNEQFF TGTGCCAGCTCACCACCGGGCAGTTCCTACAATGAGCAGTTCTTC
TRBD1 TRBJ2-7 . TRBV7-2 CASSRTLQGPKNQQYF TGTGCCAGCAGCCGGACCCTACAGGGGCCTAAAAACCAGCAGTACTTC
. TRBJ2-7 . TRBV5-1 CASSLPHGAYEQYF TGCGCCAGCAGCTTGCCCCACGGAGCCTACGAGCAGTACTTC
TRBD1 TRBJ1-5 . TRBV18 CASSPSGQGNQPQHF TGTGCCAGCTCACCGTCGGGACAGGGCAATCAGCCCCAGCATTTT
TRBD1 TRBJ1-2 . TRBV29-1 CSVEAGQVGANYGYTF TGCAGCGTTGAAGCAGGACAGGTCGGAGCTAACTATGGCTACACCTTC
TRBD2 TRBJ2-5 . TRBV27 CASSLGSGRPSGETQYF TGTGCCAGCAGTTTAGGTAGCGGGAGACCCAGTGGAGAGACCCAGTACTTC
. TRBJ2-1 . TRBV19 CASSIGLYNEQFF TGTGCCAGTAGTATTGGCCTATACAATGAGCAGTTCTTC
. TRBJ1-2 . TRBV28 CASSLLNGYTF TGTGCCAGCAGTTTACTTAATGGCTACACCTTC
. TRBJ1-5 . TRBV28 CASSSQAKPQHF TGTGCCAGCAGTTCACAGGCTAAGCCCCAGCATTTT
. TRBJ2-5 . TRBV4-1 CASSQLDPIEQYF TGCGCCAGCAGCCAGCTAGACCCAATAGAGCAGTACTTC
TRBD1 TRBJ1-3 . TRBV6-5 CASSPQGTSGNTIYF TGTGCCAGCAGCCCACAGGGGACCTCTGGAAACACCATATATTTT
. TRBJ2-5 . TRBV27 CASSLSQGETQYF TGTGCCAGCAGCCTAAGCCAGGGGGAGACCCAGTACTTC
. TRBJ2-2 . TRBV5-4 CASSLGGTYTGELFF TGTGCCAGCAGCTTGGGGGGGACTTACACCGGGGAGCTGTTTTTT
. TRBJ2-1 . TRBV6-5 CASRPSGGPLEQFF TGTGCCAGCAGACCTTCTGGAGGACCCCTTGAGCAGTTCTTC
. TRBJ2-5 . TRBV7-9 CASSFGASETQYF TGTGCCAGCAGCTTCGGGGCGTCGGAGACCCAGTACTTC
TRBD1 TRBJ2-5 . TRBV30 CAWSTRGQETQYF TGTGCCTGGAGTACCAGGGGGCAGGAGACCCAGTACTTC
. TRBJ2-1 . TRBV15 CATSRPPKNEQFF TGTGCCACCAGCAGACCTCCGAAAAATGAGCAGTTCTTC
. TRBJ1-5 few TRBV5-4 CATSQGMSNQPQHF TGTGCCACCAGCCAGGGGATGAGCAATCAGCCCCAGCATTTT
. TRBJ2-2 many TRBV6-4 CASSESPHTGELFF TGTGCCAGCAGTGAGTCCCCCCACACCGGGGAGCTGTTTTTT
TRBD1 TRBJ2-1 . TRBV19 CASSTSTLRGRRQFF TGTGCCAGTAGTACTTCAACCCTAAGGGGGCGGCGGCAGTTCTTC
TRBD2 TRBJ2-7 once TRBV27 CASSPSGTSGLYEQYF TGTGCCAGCAGTCCCTCCGGGACTAGCGGGCTCTACGAGCAGTACTTC